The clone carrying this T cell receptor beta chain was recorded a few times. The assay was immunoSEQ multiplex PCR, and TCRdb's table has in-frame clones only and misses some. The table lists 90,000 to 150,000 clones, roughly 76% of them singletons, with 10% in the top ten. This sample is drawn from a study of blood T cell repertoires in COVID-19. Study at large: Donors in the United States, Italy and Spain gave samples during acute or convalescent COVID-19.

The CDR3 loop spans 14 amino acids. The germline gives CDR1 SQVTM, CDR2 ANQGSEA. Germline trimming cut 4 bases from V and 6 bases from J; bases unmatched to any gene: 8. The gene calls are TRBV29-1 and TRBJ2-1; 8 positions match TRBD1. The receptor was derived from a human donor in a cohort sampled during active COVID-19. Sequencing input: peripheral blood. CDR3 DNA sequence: TGCAGCGTTGCGGGCAGGGGGCTAGTCAATGAGCAGTTCTTC. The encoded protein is CSVAGRGLVNEQFF.